This T cell receptor (beta chain) derives from a study of identifying expanded T cells in peripheral blood (dated by TCRdb to the late 2010s). For context, the study as a whole: Technical replicates were generated by sequencing separate aliquots of the same genomic DNA pool, with four replicates compared pairwise.

During the collection period, no immune events, such as infections, were documented for the healthy donors. Blood repertoires from healthy donors were used as a training cohort for calibrating time-dependent variance in a beta-binomial model of differential abundance of T-cell clones. The training cohort included around ten healthy donors, of whom 3 were female and 7 were male. An age range of about 29 to 65 years, with an average of roughly 47 years, was recorded for the donors. Whole blood from each healthy donor was obtained from a commercial supplier and was collected at three time points 2 to 3 weeks apart. For immunosequencing, genomic DNA was extracted from unsorted whole blood. CDR1 and CDR2, per the germline V gene (reference sequence), are PRHDT and FYEKMQ. Germline trimming amounts to 5 bases on V and 4 bases on J, with 16 as the count of junction bases outside the gene matches. From the cysteine up to the phenylalanine, the CDR3 has a length of 19 residues. Only the CDR3 portion is preserved as DNA: 57 bases, with reading frame beginning at the first base.

With respect to this clone: It has no known antigen specificity. The input lacks base qualities; no much larger clone sits a single base away.

TCRbeta CDR3 regions were profiled by bias-controlled multiplex PCR amplification of genomic DNA with the immunoSEQ Assay. Turning to the authors' computational methods: To quantify the absolute abundance of each unique TCRbeta CDR3 region, the sequences were collapsed and filtered. Differential abundance was assessed using a binomial (Fisher-equivalent) model and a beta-binomial model in which time-dependent variance fitted from healthy donors was added. Any clone with fewer than 5 combined templates was excluded, and a clone was called differentially abundant if its Benjamini-Hochberg FDR was below 0.01. Using the form v = (b*log(k)+a)^2, the beta-binomial variance was modeled as a function of the total template count across the two samples. TCRdb retrieved this table from immuneACCESS and kept in-frame rearrangements only. Not all clones are present; in checked studies, unresolved V genes account for under half, and no reason is known for the remainder. That table is the source of V, J and clone size, and D and trimming were worked out from the DNA. This sample is represented by 65,000 to 95,000 clones; over 85% of them were singletons. In total, the top ten clones hold about 7% of the sample.

Beyond this particular receptor, the publication reports: Across all healthy donors, variance in clone template counts between two-week samples was found to increase significantly with total template count. The authors expected that over much longer intervals, such as months to years, biological variance in healthy repertoires might increase even further. Both the number of clones called differentially abundant and the false-positive rate were significantly reduced by the beta-binomial model across all healthy-donor time intervals. The binomial model flagged around 1.2 differentially abundant clones between technical replicates but 15 to 17 over around two weeks and 18 to 20 over four weeks.

Sequenced input: blood. The sequence came from a person aged 18 to 75 in good health. This chain joins TRBV13 to TRBJ2-3; 12 bases in between match TRBD2. The encoded CDR3 is CASSPQTSGGPGGPDTQYF. The sequenced DNA is TGTGCCAGCAGCCCCCAGACTAGCGGGGGACCGGGAGGGCCAGATACGCAGTATTTT.